The table lists the clone carrying this TCR beta chain with a count of one. In germline, CDR1 is SGDLS, CDR2 YYNGEE. This CDR3 region has 15 residues. With 0 bases clipped from V and 7 bases from J, the junction kept 6 bases outside the gene matches. The sample belongs to a study of blood T cells in healthy people across ages. The use of a sample-barcoded 5' primer and a J-beta primer mix characterized a second PCR of roughly 6 to 11 cycles. Through a template-switch adaptor with 12 random nucleotides, each cDNA molecule received a tag. TCRdb reprocessed the 5' RACE reads with MiXCR, giving one entry per CDR3 protein. The table includes 700,000 to 900,000 distinct CDR3 sequences, more than 25% detected once. Separately, the same data were catalogued under a study of T cells of mothers and their children. That paper notes: Addition of sample barcodes and 2-4 random nucleotides occurred through the M1S primer of the second PCR. Detection yielded no persistent microchimeric T cell clones.

The TCR originated in a boy aged 5-17 years in good health. The gene calls are TRBV9 and TRBJ2-3; 9 nucleotides match TRBD2. The sequenced material came from blood. As DNA, the CDR3 is TGTGCCAGCAGCGTAGAACCTAGCGGGGTCCATACGCAGTATTTT. Residues: CASSVEPSGVHTQYF.